Listed below are T cell receptor beta chains from one sample, sequenced in a study of monozygotic twins with cystic fibrosis. Sequenced by immunoSEQ multiplex PCR; TCRdb stores in-frame clones only, minus some. The sample holds around 26,000 clones, roughly 96% seen once. The specimen sequenced was blood. The receptors shown here come from a girl aged 2-10 years with cystic fibrosis. The CDR3 runs from the conserved cysteine through the conserved F or W. The D gene is left open where the match is weak. Expanded clones get a size class; other rows say once, few or many, or leave the size out.

cdr3_nt: TGTGCCAGTAGTATGCGCGCAACTAATGAAAAACTGTTTTTT
cdr3_aa: CASSMRATNEKLFF
clone_size: -
j_call: TRBJ1-4
d_call: -
v_call: TRBV19

cdr3_nt: TGTGCCAGCAGGGGAAACAGGGGAAGGTCCTACAATGAGCAGTTCTTC
cdr3_aa: CASRGNRGRSYNEQFF
clone_size: once
j_call: TRBJ2-1
d_call: TRBD1
v_call: TRBV27

cdr3_nt: TGTGCCAGCTCACCTCAGGGGGGTGCGGACACTGAAGCTTTCTTT
cdr3_aa: CASSPQGGADTEAFF
clone_size: -
j_call: TRBJ1-1
d_call: TRBD1
v_call: TRBV18

cdr3_nt: TGTGCCAGCAGCCAAGGGGGGCCAGGCTACACCTTC
cdr3_aa: CASSQGGPGYTF
clone_size: -
j_call: TRBJ1-2
d_call: -
v_call: TRBV5-6

cdr3_nt: TGTGCCAGCAGCGTTGGACAGGGAACCTACGAGCAGTACTTC
cdr3_aa: CASSVGQGTYEQYF
clone_size: -
j_call: TRBJ2-7
d_call: TRBD1
v_call: TRBV9

cdr3_nt: TGCAGCGTACCCGCCGGGCCCCTAGCCAACTATGGCTACACCTTC
cdr3_aa: CSVPAGPLANYGYTF
clone_size: -
j_call: TRBJ1-2
d_call: -
v_call: TRBV29-1

cdr3_nt: TGTGCCAGCAGTGAAGCCTTCGGCACCGGGGAGCTGTTTTTT
cdr3_aa: CASSEAFGTGELFF
clone_size: -
j_call: TRBJ2-2
d_call: -
v_call: TRBV2

cdr3_nt: TGTGCCTGGAGTTTGAGGAGCTCCTACGAGCAGTACTTC
cdr3_aa: CAWSLRSSYEQYF
clone_size: -
j_call: TRBJ2-7
d_call: -
v_call: TRBV30

cdr3_nt: TGTGCCAGCCTTAGCGGACCGGGCAACACTGAAGCTTTCTTT
cdr3_aa: CASLSGPGNTEAFF
clone_size: -
j_call: TRBJ1-1
d_call: -
v_call: TRBV6-1

cdr3_nt: TGTGCCAGCAAACCGGGACAGCAAAAGAACACTGAAGCTTTCTTT
cdr3_aa: CASKPGQQKNTEAFF
clone_size: -
j_call: TRBJ1-1
d_call: TRBD1
v_call: TRBV2

cdr3_nt: TGTGCCAGTAGTCCCCTTGACGGTTTCAATCAGCCCCAGCATTTT
cdr3_aa: CASSPLDGFNQPQHF
clone_size: -
j_call: TRBJ1-5
d_call: -
v_call: TRBV19

cdr3_nt: TGTGCCAGCAGCTTGTTCCCCTACGAGCAGTACTTC
cdr3_aa: CASSLFPYEQYF
clone_size: -
j_call: TRBJ2-7
d_call: -
v_call: TRBV5-4

cdr3_nt: TGTGCCAGCAAGACCTCCGGGACAGCTATTTACGAGCAGTACTTC
cdr3_aa: CASKTSGTAIYEQYF
clone_size: few
j_call: TRBJ2-7
d_call: TRBD1
v_call: TRBV6-5

cdr3_nt: TGTGCCAGCAGCTCAGGAGACAGCACTGAAGCTTTCTTT
cdr3_aa: CASSSGDSTEAFF
clone_size: once
j_call: TRBJ1-1
d_call: -
v_call: TRBV7-7

cdr3_nt: TGTGCCAGCATGATGGATGGGGTCCCGGGCTACGAGCAGTACTTC
cdr3_aa: CASMMDGVPGYEQYF
clone_size: -
j_call: TRBJ2-7
d_call: -
v_call: TRBV2

cdr3_nt: TGTGCCAGCAGCCGAGGGCCGCGGCGTGGCTACACCTTC
cdr3_aa: CASSRGPRRGYTF
clone_size: -
j_call: TRBJ1-2
d_call: -
v_call: TRBV14

cdr3_nt: TGTGCCACCAGCAGTGGGGCCCGAGGGAATGAAAAACTGTTTTTT
cdr3_aa: CATSSGARGNEKLFF
clone_size: -
j_call: TRBJ1-4
d_call: -
v_call: TRBV15

cdr3_nt: TGTGCCAGCAGTTCATTTCCCGGGACTGGGGAGCAGTACTTC
cdr3_aa: CASSSFPGTGEQYF
clone_size: -
j_call: TRBJ2-7
d_call: -
v_call: TRBV6-5

cdr3_nt: TGTGCCAGCAATGCAGGGACCACTAACACTGAAGCTTTCTTT
cdr3_aa: CASNAGTTNTEAFF
clone_size: -
j_call: TRBJ1-1
d_call: -
v_call: TRBV9

cdr3_nt: TGTGCCAGCAGCTTAGAACAGGGACCTGGGGAGACCCAGTACTTC
cdr3_aa: CASSLEQGPGETQYF
clone_size: -
j_call: TRBJ2-5
d_call: -
v_call: TRBV11-3

cdr3_nt: TGTGCCAGCAGCATGGACACCGGGGAGCTGTTTTTT
cdr3_aa: CASSMDTGELFF
clone_size: once
j_call: TRBJ2-2
d_call: -
v_call: TRBV5-4

cdr3_nt: TGTGCCAGCAGTCTACTAGCGGGAGTATACAATGAGCAGTTCTTC
cdr3_aa: CASSLLAGVYNEQFF
clone_size: -
j_call: TRBJ2-1
d_call: TRBD2
v_call: TRBV6-5

cdr3_nt: TGTGCCAGCTCAACGGGACTCCCCTCCTACAATGAGCAGTTCTTC
cdr3_aa: CASSTGLPSYNEQFF
clone_size: -
j_call: TRBJ2-1
d_call: -
v_call: TRBV18

cdr3_nt: TGTGCCAGCAGCCGGCCGGTCGGGGGTAAAACCTATGGCTACACCTTC
cdr3_aa: CASSRPVGGKTYGYTF
clone_size: -
j_call: TRBJ1-2
d_call: -
v_call: TRBV28

cdr3_nt: TGTGCCAGCGGGACAGGGGGGCCGGAGCAGTACTTC
cdr3_aa: CASGTGGPEQYF
clone_size: -
j_call: TRBJ2-7
d_call: TRBD1
v_call: TRBV28

cdr3_nt: TGTGCCAGCAGCCTAACGGCGGGACAGGCCTACGAGCAGTACTTC
cdr3_aa: CASSLTAGQAYEQYF
clone_size: -
j_call: TRBJ2-7
d_call: TRBD1
v_call: TRBV7-9

cdr3_nt: TGTGCCATCAGTGAAGTCTCCACTATCGACAATGAGCAGTTCTTC
cdr3_aa: CAISEVSTIDNEQFF
clone_size: -
j_call: TRBJ2-1
d_call: -
v_call: TRBV10-3

cdr3_nt: TGTGCCAGCAGCCGACAGGGAGAGGCCACTGAAGCTTTCTTT
cdr3_aa: CASSRQGEATEAFF
clone_size: -
j_call: TRBJ1-1
d_call: TRBD1
v_call: TRBV6-1

cdr3_nt: TGTGCCACTACGACGGCGAGCCCTTCCTCCTACAATGAGCAGTTCTTC
cdr3_aa: CATTTASPSSYNEQFF
clone_size: -
j_call: TRBJ2-1
d_call: -
v_call: TRBV21-1

cdr3_nt: TGTGCCAGCAGCCCCCGGACTAGCGGGAGTCGTACAGATACGCAGTATTTT
cdr3_aa: CASSPRTSGSRTDTQYF
clone_size: -
j_call: TRBJ2-3
d_call: TRBD2
v_call: TRBV11-2

cdr3_nt: TGTGCCAGCAGTTTATTCGGCTATGGGGGCAATCAGCCCCAGCATTTT
cdr3_aa: CASSLFGYGGNQPQHF
clone_size: -
j_call: TRBJ1-5
d_call: -
v_call: TRBV28

cdr3_nt: TGTGCCAGCAGCTTCCTCGTGGGGCTAGCGGGTGGCTCCTACGAGCAGTACTTC
cdr3_aa: CASSFLVGLAGGSYEQYF
clone_size: -
j_call: TRBJ2-7
d_call: TRBD2
v_call: TRBV7-8

cdr3_nt: TGCGCCAGCAGCCCGGGGACTATGGGTACGCAGTATTTT
cdr3_aa: CASSPGTMGTQYF
clone_size: -
j_call: TRBJ2-3
d_call: TRBD2
v_call: TRBV4-3

cdr3_nt: TGTGCCAGCAGCCCTCAGGGGCGGCCCAATCAGCCCCAGCATTTT
cdr3_aa: CASSPQGRPNQPQHF
clone_size: once
j_call: TRBJ1-5
d_call: -
v_call: TRBV7-2

cdr3_nt: TGCGCCAGCAGCCTTGCACAAAATACGCAGTATTTT
cdr3_aa: CASSLAQNTQYF
clone_size: -
j_call: TRBJ2-3
d_call: -
v_call: TRBV5-1

cdr3_nt: TGTGCCAGCAGTGACGAGGGGGACTATGGCTACACCTTC
cdr3_aa: CASSDEGDYGYTF
clone_size: -
j_call: TRBJ1-2
d_call: -
v_call: TRBV2

cdr3_nt: TGTGCCTGGAATCCGCCCCAGCATTTT
cdr3_aa: CAWNPPQHF
clone_size: -
j_call: TRBJ1-5
d_call: -
v_call: TRBV30

cdr3_nt: TGTGCCAGTAGTAGGACAGTATACCAGCCCCAGCATTTT
cdr3_aa: CASSRTVYQPQHF
clone_size: -
j_call: TRBJ1-5
d_call: -
v_call: TRBV19

cdr3_nt: TGTGCCAGCTCCCCCGCCTCCGGGACTCAGCAGTATTTT
cdr3_aa: CASSPASGTQQYF
clone_size: -
j_call: TRBJ2-3
d_call: -
v_call: TRBV28

cdr3_nt: TGTGCCAGCAGCTTGGCAGGGGGGAGCTCCTACGAGCAGTACTTC
cdr3_aa: CASSLAGGSSYEQYF
clone_size: -
j_call: TRBJ2-7
d_call: -
v_call: TRBV5-4

cdr3_nt: TGTGCCAGCAGCTTGGGGAGCGCGAACACCGGGGAGCTGTTTTTT
cdr3_aa: CASSLGSANTGELFF
clone_size: -
j_call: TRBJ2-2
d_call: -
v_call: TRBV4-2

cdr3_nt: TGTGCCAGCAGCCTCGGCAGGGCCGCTGAGCAGTTCTTC
cdr3_aa: CASSLGRAAEQFF
clone_size: -
j_call: TRBJ2-1
d_call: -
v_call: TRBV14

cdr3_nt: TGTGCCAGCACCCTCAGGGGGTATACGCAGTATTTT
cdr3_aa: CASTLRGYTQYF
clone_size: -
j_call: TRBJ2-3
d_call: TRBD1
v_call: TRBV2

cdr3_nt: TGTGCCAGCTCACCACTCGGGACAGGGGACTACAATGAGCAGTTCTTC
cdr3_aa: CASSPLGTGDYNEQFF
clone_size: -
j_call: TRBJ2-1
d_call: TRBD1
v_call: TRBV18

cdr3_nt: TGTGCCAGTAGTACAGGGACAGGGAATGGCTACACCTTC
cdr3_aa: CASSTGTGNGYTF
clone_size: -
j_call: TRBJ1-2
d_call: TRBD1
v_call: TRBV19

cdr3_nt: TGCAGCGTTTCCCGGGGGTCCTACGAGCAGTACTTC
cdr3_aa: CSVSRGSYEQYF
clone_size: -
j_call: TRBJ2-7
d_call: -
v_call: TRBV29-1

cdr3_nt: TGTGCCAGCAGCGGATGGGGGAACAATGAGCAGTTCTTC
cdr3_aa: CASSGWGNNEQFF
clone_size: -
j_call: TRBJ2-1
d_call: -
v_call: TRBV9

cdr3_nt: TGTGCCAGCAGACTGGGACACCAGAGCTCCTACGAGCAGTACTTC
cdr3_aa: CASRLGHQSSYEQYF
clone_size: -
j_call: TRBJ2-7
d_call: -
v_call: TRBV6-1

cdr3_nt: TGCGCCAGCAGCCAAGGGGTGACAGATACGCAGTATTTT
cdr3_aa: CASSQGVTDTQYF
clone_size: once
j_call: TRBJ2-3
d_call: -
v_call: TRBV4-3

cdr3_nt: TGTGCCAGCAGCCAAGACTTGCTAGCGGCGGGGAATGAGCAGTTCTTC
cdr3_aa: CASSQDLLAAGNEQFF
clone_size: -
j_call: TRBJ2-1
d_call: TRBD2
v_call: TRBV14